Listed below are T cell receptor beta chains from one sample, sequenced in a study of memory CD4+ T cells and cytomegalovirus serostatus. Assay used: immunoSEQ multiplex PCR; TCRdb lists only in-frame clones, some missing. The sample has tens of thousands of clones, around 83% seen once. Sequenced: memory CD4+ T cells from blood. The origin of the receptors is an adult in good health and CMV-seronegative. Both conserved end residues are part of each CDR3. D genes are given only for firm matches. Size tells how often a clone was seen (once, few, many) or the class of an expanded clone, and some rows leave it out.

cdr3_aa: CASSPPRTDTQYF; cdr3_nt: TGTGCCAGCTCACCCCCTCGAACAGATACGCAGTATTTT; clone_size: .; j_call: TRBJ2-3; v_call: TRBV18; d_call: .
cdr3_aa: CASSVGISAEAFF; cdr3_nt: TGTGCCAGCAGCGTGGGAATTTCGGCTGAAGCTTTCTTT; clone_size: .; j_call: TRBJ1-1; v_call: TRBV2; d_call: .
cdr3_aa: CASSPTGARNTEAFF; cdr3_nt: TGTGCCAGCAGCCCCACAGGGGCACGGAACACTGAAGCTTTCTTT; clone_size: .; j_call: TRBJ1-1; v_call: TRBV9; d_call: TRBD1
cdr3_aa: CASSLGTHSGANVLTF; cdr3_nt: TGTGCCAGCAGCTTAGGCACCCACTCTGGGGCCAACGTCCTGACTTTC; clone_size: .; j_call: TRBJ2-6; v_call: TRBV7-9; d_call: .
cdr3_aa: CASSPYTMNTEAFF; cdr3_nt: TGTGCCAGCAGCCCATACACCATGAACACTGAAGCTTTCTTT; clone_size: once; j_call: TRBJ1-1; v_call: TRBV7-9; d_call: .
cdr3_aa: CASGLGRNNSPLHF; cdr3_nt: TGTGCCAGTGGCCTCGGACGGAATAATTCACCCCTCCACTTT; clone_size: .; j_call: TRBJ1-6; v_call: TRBV19; d_call: .
cdr3_aa: CASQAGNQPQHF; cdr3_nt: TGTGCCAGTCAAGCAGGGAATCAGCCCCAGCATTTT; clone_size: .; j_call: TRBJ1-5; v_call: TRBV19; d_call: .
cdr3_aa: CASTPSGYLAKNIQYF; cdr3_nt: TGTGCCAGCACCCCATCGGGGTATCTAGCCAAAAACATTCAGTACTTC; clone_size: .; j_call: TRBJ2-4; v_call: TRBV28; d_call: .
cdr3_aa: CASSIGLAEAFF; cdr3_nt: TGTGCCAGTAGTATAGGTTTGGCTGAAGCTTTCTTT; clone_size: few; j_call: TRBJ1-1; v_call: TRBV19; d_call: .
cdr3_aa: CAWMRFNTGELFF; cdr3_nt: TGTGCCTGGATGCGATTTAACACCGGGGAGCTGTTTTTT; clone_size: .; j_call: TRBJ2-2; v_call: TRBV30; d_call: .
cdr3_aa: CASSPRGGGANVLTF; cdr3_nt: TGCGCCAGCAGCCCTCGAGGGGGTGGGGCCAACGTCCTGACTTTC; clone_size: .; j_call: TRBJ2-6; v_call: TRBV5-1; d_call: .
cdr3_aa: CASRGASAGSSPYEQYF; cdr3_nt: TGCGCCAGCAGAGGGGCGTCAGCGGGGTCATCTCCCTACGAGCAGTACTTC; clone_size: few; j_call: TRBJ2-7; v_call: TRBV4-1; d_call: TRBD2
cdr3_aa: CASSTGQQNTEAFF; cdr3_nt: TGCGCCAGCAGCACGGGACAGCAGAACACTGAAGCTTTCTTT; clone_size: .; j_call: TRBJ1-1; v_call: TRBV5-1; d_call: TRBD1
cdr3_aa: CASSARQAPRVNGYTF; cdr3_nt: TGCGCCAGCAGCGCCAGACAGGCCCCCCGGGTCAATGGCTACACCTTC; clone_size: few; j_call: TRBJ1-2; v_call: TRBV5-1; d_call: .
cdr3_aa: CASSLDRFESSYNEQFF; cdr3_nt: TGTGCCAGCAGCTTAGATCGATTTGAGAGCTCCTACAATGAGCAGTTCTTC; clone_size: few; j_call: TRBJ2-1; v_call: TRBV11-2; d_call: .
cdr3_aa: CASSPNTGTAGELFF; cdr3_nt: TGTGCCAGCAGCCCAAACACGGGAACGGCCGGGGAGCTGTTTTTT; clone_size: .; j_call: TRBJ2-2; v_call: TRBV11-3; d_call: .